Following are 27 T cell receptor beta chains from one sample sequenced in a study of STAT5B mutations in CD4+ large granular lymphocyte leukemia. Using immunoSEQ multiplex PCR, the repertoire was profiled, and TCRdb retains in-frame clones only, with some absent. Of under 30,000 clones detected, roughly 75% appear once; the ten largest clones hold roughly 3.3%. Sequencing used CD4+ T cells from blood buffy coats. The receptors were sampled from a human donor in good health.

The rearrangement links TRBV4-1 to TRBJ2-2, with D unclear. The CDR3 is 16 amino acids. Germline assignment: CDR1 MGHRA and CDR2 YSYEKL. Trimming removed 0 bases from V and 5 bases from J, with 13 bases in between. CDR3 loop: CASSQDLLPMTGELFF. The CDR3 DNA sequence: TGCGCCAGCAGCCAAGATCTCCTCCCTATGACCGGGGAGCTGTTTTTT.

In DNA form, the CDR3 reads TGTGCCAGCAGCAATCCGGGACTAGCGGGAGGGGAGGATAAGTTCTTC. This gives the protein CASSNPGLAGGEDKFF. The chain uses TRBV7-3 and TRBJ2-1; TRBD2 agrees at 16 bases. The V segment lost 5 bases and the J segment 14 bases; nucleotides outside the gene matches: 12. Per germline, CDR1 SGHTA and CDR2 FQGTGA. This CDR3 is built from 16 residues.

The rearrangement uses TRBV6-5 and TRBJ2-1, with D possibly being TRBD2 (5 bases). CDR3 length: 16 residues. The V gene's germline CDR1 is MNHEY and CDR2 SVGAGI. V lost 0 bases, J lost 7 bases, and 16 bases lay in between. The DNA of the CDR3 is TGTGCCAGCAGTTACTCGAGCCGGGGAGTTAGGAATGAGCAGTTCTTC. Translated: CASSYSSRGVRNEQFF.

The genes are TRBV5-1 and TRBJ1-1; possibly TRBD1 for D (5 bases). V was shortened by 7 bases and J by 1 base, with 17 bases between the two germline ends. CDR1 SGHRS and CDR2 YFSETQ come from the germline V gene. The CDR3 runs 15 residues. Here the CDR3 reads CASRRTGAGNTEAFF. The DNA of the CDR3 is TGCGCCAGCCGCCGGACCGGGGCCGGGAACACTGAAGCTTTCTTT.

The chain links TRBV6-1 to TRBJ1-1, with a possible D match to TRBD1 (5 bases). Between the trimmed V and J ends, which lost 0 bases and 1 base, there was a span of 12 bases. Germline V lookup: CDR1 MNHNS, CDR2 SASEGT. The length of the CDR3 is 16 residues. Here the CDR3 reads CASSEAGQAPNTEAFF. Here the CDR3 DNA reads TGTGCCAGCAGTGAAGCGGGGCAGGCTCCGAACACTGAAGCTTTCTTT.

The CDR3 bases are TGTGCTAGTGGTTTGAGTGGGAGGGCCGGCGGGGAGCTGTTTTTT. Protein product: CASGLSGRAGGELFF. The V and J genes are TRBV12-5 and TRBJ2-2; TRBD2 agrees at 7 bases. This CDR3 is 15 amino acids long. CDR1 and CDR2 (germline): LGHNT, FRNRAP. Trimming cost V 2 bases and J 7 bases; bases outside gene matches: 7.

This rearrangement joins TRBV6-5 to TRBJ1-6; D is possibly TRBD1 (5 bases). The CDR3 consists of 15 residues. The V gene lost 6 bases and the J gene lost 10 bases, with 19 bases spanning the gap. The V gene's germline CDR1 is MNHEY and CDR2 SVGAGI. In nucleotides, the CDR3 is TGTGCCAGCAGCCCTTTGATGCAGGGTCGATCACCCCTCCACTTT. This sequence encodes CASSPLMQGRSPLHF.

This rearrangement joins TRBV19 to TRBJ2-4; maybe TRBD2 (5 bases). Germline values: CDR1 LNHDA, CDR2 SQIVND (reference sequence). The CDR3 consists of 16 residues. The V end lost 5 bases, the J end lost 0 bases, and 14 bases lay between the germline ends. The chain's CDR3 is CASSPPGILAKNIQYF. The CDR3 region has the DNA TGTGCCAGTAGTCCCCCGGGGATTCTAGCCAAAAACATTCAGTACTTC.

The V and J genes are TRBV6-1 and TRBJ2-7, with D tentatively TRBD1 (6 bases). V lost 5 bases to trimming and J lost 0 bases, with 14 bases between them. Germline CDR1 reads MNHNS; CDR2 reads SASEGT. The CDR3 extends over 15 amino acids. This CDR3 is CASSKTGDSSYEQYF. CDR3 nucleotide sequence: TGTGCCAGCAGTAAGACAGGTGATAGCTCCTACGAGCAGTACTTC.

This rearrangement joins TRBV7-8 to TRBJ1-2; unclear D gene. This CDR3 is built from 14 residues. V was pared by 3 bases and J by 8 bases, with 16 bases between. Germline V gene data show CDR1 as SGHVS and CDR2 as FQNEAQ. The CDR3 sequence is CASSFGEVVYGYTF. In nucleotides, the CDR3 is TGTGCCAGCAGCTTTGGAGAGGTGGTCTACGGCTACACCTTC.

V gene TRBV7-3 combines with J gene TRBJ2-1; 11 bases are shared with TRBD2. After removal of 5 bases from V and 5 bases from J, the junction contained 8 bases not matched to a gene. Germline V CDR1 and CDR2: SGHTA, FQGTGA. CDR3 size: 16 residues. The CDR3 region is CASSPLAGGSHNEQFF. CDR3 DNA sequence: TGTGCCAGCAGCCCCTTAGCGGGAGGGTCCCACAATGAGCAGTTCTTC.

Here the CDR3 DNA reads TGTGCCAGCAATCCAGGGGGCGATTCCTACGAGCAGTACTTC. The encoded protein is CASNPGGDSYEQYF. The chain is built from TRBV6-6 and TRBJ2-7; 8 bases fit TRBD1. Trimming took 7 bases from V and 1 from J; bases not matched to a gene: 6. This CDR3 spans 14 amino acids. The germline gives CDR1 MNHNY, CDR2 SVGAGI (reference sequence).

V gene TRBV7-9 combines with J gene TRBJ2-3, with D unclear. V dropped 0 bases and J dropped 3 bases, with 7 bases sitting between them. This CDR3 region has 14 residues. Germline V gene lookup returns CDR1 SEHNR and CDR2 FQNEAQ (reference sequence). The CDR3 DNA follows: TGTGCCAGCAGCTTAGCGTCTGTTACAGATACGCAGTATTTT. Its protein is CASSLASVTDTQYF.

The rearrangement links TRBV18 to TRBJ2-1; 11 nucleotides line up with TRBD2. V was pared by 6 bases and J by 7 bases, with 11 bases of the junction left unmatched. The CDR3 covers 16 residues. Germline V gives CDR1 KGHSH, CDR2 LQKENI. This chain's CDR3 is CASSSTTSGSLNEQFF. The CDR3 DNA is TGTGCCAGCTCGTCGACCACTAGCGGGAGTTTAAATGAGCAGTTCTTC.

The chain links TRBV7-9 to TRBJ2-5; 12 nucleotides agree with TRBD2. Germline CDR1 is SEHNR and CDR2 is FQNEAQ (reference sequence). Trimming removed 1 base from V and 2 bases from J; junction bases left unmatched: 2. The CDR3 consists of 16 residues. CDR3 sequence (DNA): TGTGCCAGCAGCTTAGGACTAGCGGGAGTACAAGAGACCCAGTACTTC. This gives the protein CASSLGLAGVQETQYF.

This clone has more than one count but fewer than ten. The chain has TRBV7-9 and TRBJ2-7; D possibly corresponds to TRBD2 (5 bases). The CDR3 length is 16 residues. V was cut by 1 base and J by 5 bases, with 18 bases left in between. Germline lookup yields CDR1 SEHNR and CDR2 FQNEAQ (reference sequence). The CDR3 DNA is TGTGCCAGCAGCTTAGTCGGTCGGGGTTCAGGCGACGAGCAGTACTTC. As protein: CASSLVGRGSGDEQYF.

V is TRBV18 and J is TRBJ1-1; 7 bases align to TRBD1. CDR1 KGHSH and CDR2 LQKENI come from the germline V gene. The CDR3 extends over 15 amino acids. V lost 2 bases and J lost 0; bases outside the gene matches: 3. The CDR3 nucleotides are TGTGCCAGCTCACCAATGACAGGGTTGAACACTGAAGCTTTCTTT. Its translation: CASSPMTGLNTEAFF.

The V gene is TRBV4-3, the J gene TRBJ2-7; 9 bases are a match to TRBD2. With V trimmed by 0 bases and J by 1 base, 10 bases remained unmatched. There are 18 residues in the CDR3. Germline CDR1 and CDR2: LGHNA and YSLEER. CDR3 sequence reads: CASSQDKTLAGSSYEQYF. The CDR3 bases are TGCGCCAGCAGCCAAGATAAGACTCTAGCGGGAAGTTCCTACGAGCAGTACTTC.

J is TRBJ2-3 and V is TRBV5-1; 7 bases agree with TRBD2. Germline V CDR1 and CDR2: SGHRS, YFSETQ. The CDR3 length is 16 residues. Trimming took 4 bases from V and 5 from J; bases not matched to a gene: 13. The CDR3 DNA reads TGCGCCAGCAGCCCACTCTCGGGGAGGGCTGGAGATACGCAGTATTTT. Encoded protein: CASSPLSGRAGDTQYF.

The V gene is TRBV19, the J gene TRBJ2-7, with D possibly being TRBD2 (5 bases). CDR1 and CDR2 from the germline V gene are LNHDA and SQIVND (reference sequence). V lost 5 bases and J 3 bases, leaving 11 bases between the germline ends. The CDR3 spans 13 residues. This CDR3 is CASSSGLFYEQYF. The CDR3 nucleotides read TGTGCCAGTAGTTCTGGACTCTTCTACGAGCAGTACTTC.

This clone was recorded once. The chain combines TRBV12-5 with TRBJ2-5; D possibly corresponds to TRBD2 (7 bases). Germline V gene lookup returns CDR1 LGHNT and CDR2 FRNRAP. The CDR3 spans 19 residues. The V and J ends lost 0 bases and 1 base respectively, with 21 bases between them. In DNA form, the CDR3 reads TGTGCTAGTGGTTTGGTACGGGGGGCGGGAGTCACAACCCAAGAGACCCAGTACTTC. As protein: CASGLVRGAGVTTQETQYF.

J is TRBJ2-1 and V is TRBV7-2, with 10 bases fitting TRBD2. CDR1 SGHTA and CDR2 FQGNSA come from the germline V gene. The ends lost 9 bases at V and 8 bases at J; junction bases unmatched: 13. The CDR3 has 15 amino acids. The CDR3 is CASPPTSGKLDEQFF. The CDR3 nucleotides read TGTGCCAGTCCCCCTACTAGCGGGAAACTCGATGAGCAGTTCTTC. The variable domain in full, completed from reference TRBV7-2 and TRBJ2-1, reads GAGVSQSPSNKVTEKGKDVELRCDPISGHTALYWYRQSLGQGLEFLIYFQGNSAPDKSGLPSDRFSAERTGGSVSTLTIQRTQQEDSAVYLCASPPTSGKLDEQFFGPGTRLTVL.

The sample holds one count of this clone. The gene calls are TRBV5-1 and TRBJ2-3; D gene uncertain. The V and J ends lost 7 bases and 0 bases respectively, with 15 bases between them. Germline V gives CDR1 SGHRS, CDR2 YFSETQ. CDR3 length: 15 residues. The DNA of the CDR3 is TGCGCCAGCCGCCCCGGTCCCGGCAGCACAGATACGCAGTATTTT. Translated, it gives CASRPGPGSTDTQYF.

This chain uses TRBV2 with TRBJ1-3; no definite D call. The CDR3 is 13 residues long. Trimming stripped 6 bases from V and 1 base from J, with 7 bases between. Germline CDR1 and CDR2: SNHLY and FYNNEI. CDR3 sequence reads: CASRRESGNTIYF. The CDR3 nucleotides read TGTGCCAGCAGGCGGGAGTCTGGAAACACCATATATTTT.

To note about this clone: The junction shows a germline mismatch at one end, possibly a read error. This chain connects TRBV11-2 to TRBJ1-2; possible D gene TRBD1, 5 bases. The length of the CDR3 is 11 residues. CDR1 and CDR2 (germline): SGHAT, FQNNGV. The CDR3 spells CASSFRDGLAF. CDR3 DNA: TGTGCCAGCAGCTTCCGGGACGGTCTAGCCTTC.

V and J are TRBV2 and TRBJ2-5; TRBD1 is a possible D gene (6 bases). The CDR3 consists of 15 residues. V was trimmed by 4 bases and J by 5 bases, leaving 17 bases between them. Per germline, CDR1 SNHLY and CDR2 FYNNEI. The CDR3 spells CASSVGADPLETQYF. In nucleotides, the CDR3 is TGTGCCAGCAGTGTGGGGGCAGACCCTCTGGAGACCCAGTACTTC.

This chain joins TRBV7-8 and TRBJ2-7; D remains ambiguous. V was pared by 5 bases and J by 5 bases, with 13 bases between. The CDR3 spans 13 residues. Germline assignment: CDR1 SGHVS and CDR2 FQNEAQ. This chain's CDR3 is CASSPPVRDEQYF. The CDR3, as DNA: TGTGCCAGCAGCCCGCCTGTCCGGGACGAGCAGTACTTC.